This entry concerns a single T cell receptor beta chain. Here immunoSEQ multiplex PCR was the method, and the copy in TCRdb shows in-frame clones only, minus some. Here the sample spans fewer than 100,000 clones, about 90% being singletons. The data are from a study of T cell responses to AZD1222 COVID-19 vaccine. Germline loops: CDR1 SNHLY, CDR2 FYNNEI. The CDR3 consists of 15 residues. Trimming pared 3 bases from V and 6 bases from J, leaving 14 bases between. The rearrangement joins TRBV2 to TRBJ1-4; TRBD1 might be the D (5 bases). This clonotype was sampled from an adult in good health. Specimen: peripheral blood, collected on day 0 of AZD1222 vaccination. CDR3 residues: CASSDRETVDEKLFF. In nucleotides, the CDR3 is TGTGCCAGCAGTGACAGGGAGACGGTCGATGAAAAACTGTTTTTT.